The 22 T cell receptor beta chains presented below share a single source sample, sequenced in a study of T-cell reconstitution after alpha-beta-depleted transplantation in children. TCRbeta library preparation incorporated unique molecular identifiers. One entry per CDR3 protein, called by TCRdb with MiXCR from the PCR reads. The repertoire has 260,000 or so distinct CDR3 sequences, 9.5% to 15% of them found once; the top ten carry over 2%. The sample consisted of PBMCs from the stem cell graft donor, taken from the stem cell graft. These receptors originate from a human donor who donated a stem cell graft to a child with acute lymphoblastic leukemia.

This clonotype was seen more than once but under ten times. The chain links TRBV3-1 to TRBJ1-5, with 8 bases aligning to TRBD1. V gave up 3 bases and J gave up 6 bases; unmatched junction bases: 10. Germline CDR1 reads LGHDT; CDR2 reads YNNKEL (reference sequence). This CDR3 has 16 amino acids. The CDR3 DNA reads TGTGCCAGCAGCCAGTCAGGGGGCGCAAGGGTTCAGCCCCAGCATTTT. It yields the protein CASSQSGGARVQPQHF.

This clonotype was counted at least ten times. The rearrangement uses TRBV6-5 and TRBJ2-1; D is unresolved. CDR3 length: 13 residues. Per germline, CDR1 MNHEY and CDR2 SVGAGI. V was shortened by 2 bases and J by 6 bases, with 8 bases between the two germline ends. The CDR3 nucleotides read TGTGCCAGCAGTTACATCAAGGGCAATGAGCAGTTCTTC. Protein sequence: CASSYIKGNEQFF.

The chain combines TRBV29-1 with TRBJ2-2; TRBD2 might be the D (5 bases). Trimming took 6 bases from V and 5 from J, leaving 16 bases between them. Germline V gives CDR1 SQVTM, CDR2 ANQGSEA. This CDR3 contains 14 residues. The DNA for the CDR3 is TGCAGCGTACCTACCCGTGGGGAGACCGGGGAGCTGTTTTTT. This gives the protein CSVPTRGETGELFF.

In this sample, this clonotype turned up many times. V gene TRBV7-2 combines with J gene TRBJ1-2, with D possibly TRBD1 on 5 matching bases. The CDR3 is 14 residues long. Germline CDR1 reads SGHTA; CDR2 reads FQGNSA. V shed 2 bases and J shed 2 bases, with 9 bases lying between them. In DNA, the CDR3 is TGTGCCAGCAGCTTAACAGCAGGGAACTATGGCTACACCTTC. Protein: CASSLTAGNYGYTF. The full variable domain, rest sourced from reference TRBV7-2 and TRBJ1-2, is GAGVSQSPSNKVTEKGKDVELRCDPISGHTALYWYRQSLGQGLEFLIYFQGNSAPDKSGLPSDRFSAERTGGSVSTLTIQRTQQEDSAVYLCASSLTAGNYGYTFGSGTRLTVV.

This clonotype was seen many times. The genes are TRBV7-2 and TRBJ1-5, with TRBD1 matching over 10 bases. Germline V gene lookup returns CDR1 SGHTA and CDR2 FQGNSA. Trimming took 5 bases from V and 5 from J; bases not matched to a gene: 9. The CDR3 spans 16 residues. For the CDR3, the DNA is TGTGCCAGCAGCGTCCGACAGGGGGCGAGGGATCAGCCCCAGCATTTT. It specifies CASSVRQGARDQPQHF.

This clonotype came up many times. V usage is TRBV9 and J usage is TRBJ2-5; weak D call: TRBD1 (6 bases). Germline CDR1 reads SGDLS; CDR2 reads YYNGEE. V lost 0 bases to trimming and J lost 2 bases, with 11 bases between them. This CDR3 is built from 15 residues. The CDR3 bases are TGTGCCAGCAGCGTAGCCTGGCAGGGGCAAGAGACCCAGTACTTC. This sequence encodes CASSVAWQGQETQYF.

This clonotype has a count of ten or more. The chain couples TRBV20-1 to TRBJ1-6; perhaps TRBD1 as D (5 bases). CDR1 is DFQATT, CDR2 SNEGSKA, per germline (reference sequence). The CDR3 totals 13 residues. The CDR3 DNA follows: TGCAGCGCAGGACACGTAGATAATTCACCCCTCCACTTT. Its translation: CSAGHVDNSPLHF.

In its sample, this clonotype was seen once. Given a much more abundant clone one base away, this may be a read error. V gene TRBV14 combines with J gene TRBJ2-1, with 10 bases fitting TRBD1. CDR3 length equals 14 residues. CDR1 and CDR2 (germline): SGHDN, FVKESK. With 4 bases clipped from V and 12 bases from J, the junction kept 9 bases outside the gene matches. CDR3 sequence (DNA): TGTGCCAGCAGCCTAAGACAGGGGGCGGATGGGCAGTTCTTC. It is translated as CASSLRQGADGQFF.

CDR3 loop: CASSTTGQGALGNIQYF. CDR3 nucleotides: TGTGCCAGCAGCACCACCGGACAGGGGGCGTTGGGAAACATTCAGTACTTC. The chain combines TRBV7-3 with TRBJ2-4, with 11 nucleotides matching TRBD1. With 5 bases clipped from V and 6 bases from J, the junction kept 12 bases outside the gene matches. The CDR3 is 17 residues long. Germline V CDR1 and CDR2: SGHTA, FQGTGA.

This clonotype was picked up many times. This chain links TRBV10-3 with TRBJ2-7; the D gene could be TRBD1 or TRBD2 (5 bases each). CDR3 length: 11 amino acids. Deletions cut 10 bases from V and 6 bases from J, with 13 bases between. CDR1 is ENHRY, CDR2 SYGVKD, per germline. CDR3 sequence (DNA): TGTGCCACCTATGGGGGTTTCGAGCAGTACTTC. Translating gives CATYGGFEQYF.

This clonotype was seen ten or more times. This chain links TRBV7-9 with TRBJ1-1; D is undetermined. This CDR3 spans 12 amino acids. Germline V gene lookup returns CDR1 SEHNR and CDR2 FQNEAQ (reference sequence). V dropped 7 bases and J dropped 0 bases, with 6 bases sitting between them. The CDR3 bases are TGTGCCAGCATCTCAATGAACACTGAAGCTTTCTTT. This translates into CASISMNTEAFF.

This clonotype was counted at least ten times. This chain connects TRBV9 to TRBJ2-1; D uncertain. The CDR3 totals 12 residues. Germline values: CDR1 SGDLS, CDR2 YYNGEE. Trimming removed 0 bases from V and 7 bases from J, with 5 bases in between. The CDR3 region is CASSVGANEQFF. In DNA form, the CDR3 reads TGTGCCAGCAGCGTAGGAGCGAATGAGCAGTTCTTC.

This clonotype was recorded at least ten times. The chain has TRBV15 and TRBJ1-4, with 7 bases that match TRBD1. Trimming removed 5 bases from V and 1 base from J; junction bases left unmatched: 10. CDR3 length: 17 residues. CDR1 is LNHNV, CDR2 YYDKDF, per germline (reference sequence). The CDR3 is CATSGQTGPRTNEKLFF. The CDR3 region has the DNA TGTGCCACCAGCGGACAGACAGGGCCCCGAACTAATGAAAAACTGTTTTTT.

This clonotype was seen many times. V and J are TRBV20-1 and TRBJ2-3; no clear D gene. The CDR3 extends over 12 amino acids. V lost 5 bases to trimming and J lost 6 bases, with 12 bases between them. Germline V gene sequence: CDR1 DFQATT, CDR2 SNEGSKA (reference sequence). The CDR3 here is CSASLGSDTQYF. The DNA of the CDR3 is TGCAGTGCTTCACTCGGTTCGGATACGCAGTATTTT.

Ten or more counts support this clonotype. The CDR3 reads CASSQDQTETYEQYF. The CDR3 DNA reads as TGCGCCAGCAGCCAAGACCAGACCGAAACCTACGAGCAGTACTTC. The chain uses TRBV4-3 and TRBJ2-7; unclear D gene. The V end lost 0 bases, the J end lost 2 bases, and 11 bases lay between the germline ends. This CDR3 is built from 15 residues. CDR1 is LGHNA, CDR2 YSLEER, per germline.

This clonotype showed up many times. CDR3 in DNA: TGTGCCAGCACCCGGGACATCGGCTACGAGCAGTACTTC. Protein product: CASTRDIGYEQYF. The chain is built from TRBV7-8 and TRBJ2-7, with a possible D match to TRBD1 (6 bases). The germline V and J ends were trimmed by 7 bases and 3 bases, with 13 bases remaining between them. Germline loops: CDR1 SGHVS, CDR2 FQNEAQ. CDR3 size: 13 residues.

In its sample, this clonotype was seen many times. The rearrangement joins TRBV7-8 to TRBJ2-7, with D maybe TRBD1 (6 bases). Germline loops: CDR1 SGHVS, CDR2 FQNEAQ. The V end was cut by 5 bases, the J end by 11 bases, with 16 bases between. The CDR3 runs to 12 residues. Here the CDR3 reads CASSPSYRDEYF. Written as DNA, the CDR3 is TGTGCCAGCAGCCCCTCCTACAGGGACGAGTACTTC.

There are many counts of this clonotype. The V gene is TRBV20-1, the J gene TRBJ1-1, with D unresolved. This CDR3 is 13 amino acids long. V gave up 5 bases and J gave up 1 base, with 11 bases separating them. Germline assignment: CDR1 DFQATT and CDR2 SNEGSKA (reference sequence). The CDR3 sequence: CSAFISRNTEAFF. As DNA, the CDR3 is TGCAGTGCTTTTATTTCACGGAACACTGAAGCTTTCTTT.

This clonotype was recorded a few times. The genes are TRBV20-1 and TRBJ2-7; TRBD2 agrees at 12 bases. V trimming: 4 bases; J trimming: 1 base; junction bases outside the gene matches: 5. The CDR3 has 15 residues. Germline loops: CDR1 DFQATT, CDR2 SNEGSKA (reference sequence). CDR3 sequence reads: CSATGTSGLSYEQYF. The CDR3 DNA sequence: TGCAGTGCTACTGGGACTAGCGGGCTTTCCTACGAGCAGTACTTC.

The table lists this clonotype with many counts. As DNA, the CDR3 is TGTGCCAGCAGCTCGGGACAGGGGGTAGGAGCTTTCTTT. Translation: CASSSGQGVGAFF. The rearrangement uses TRBV7-9 and TRBJ1-1, with TRBD1 matching over 11 bases. V lost 4 bases to trimming and J lost 10 bases; unmatched junction nucleotides: 5. The CDR3 runs to 13 residues. Germline values: CDR1 SEHNR, CDR2 FQNEAQ (reference sequence). Looking up the rest from reference TRBV7-9 and TRBJ1-1 gives the full variable domain: DTGVSQNPRHKITKRGQNVTFRCDPISEHNRLYWYRQTLGQGPEFLTYFQNEAQLEKSRLLSDRFSAERPKGSFSTLEIQRTEQGDSAMYLCASSSGQGVGAFFGQGTRLTVV.

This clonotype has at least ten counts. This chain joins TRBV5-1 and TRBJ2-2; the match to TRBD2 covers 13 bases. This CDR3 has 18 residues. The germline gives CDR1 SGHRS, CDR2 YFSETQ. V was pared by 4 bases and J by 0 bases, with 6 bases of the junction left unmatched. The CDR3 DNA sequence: TGCGCCAGCAGCCCAGAACTAGCGGGGGGGACGAACACCGGGGAGCTGTTTTTT. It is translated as CASSPELAGGTNTGELFF. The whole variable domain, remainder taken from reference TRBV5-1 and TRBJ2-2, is KAGVTQTPRYLIKTRGQQVTLSCSPISGHRSVSWYQQTPGQGLQFLFEYFSETQRNKGNFPGRFSGRQFSNSRSEMNVSTLELGDSALYLCASSPELAGGTNTGELFFGEGSRLTVL.

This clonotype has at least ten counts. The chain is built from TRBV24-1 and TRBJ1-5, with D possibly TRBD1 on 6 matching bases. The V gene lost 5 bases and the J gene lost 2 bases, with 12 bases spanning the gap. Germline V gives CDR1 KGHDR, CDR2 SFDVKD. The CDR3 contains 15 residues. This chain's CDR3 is CATSVGGGGNQPQHF. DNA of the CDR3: TGTGCCACCAGTGTCGGGGGCGGGGGCAATCAGCCCCAGCATTTT.